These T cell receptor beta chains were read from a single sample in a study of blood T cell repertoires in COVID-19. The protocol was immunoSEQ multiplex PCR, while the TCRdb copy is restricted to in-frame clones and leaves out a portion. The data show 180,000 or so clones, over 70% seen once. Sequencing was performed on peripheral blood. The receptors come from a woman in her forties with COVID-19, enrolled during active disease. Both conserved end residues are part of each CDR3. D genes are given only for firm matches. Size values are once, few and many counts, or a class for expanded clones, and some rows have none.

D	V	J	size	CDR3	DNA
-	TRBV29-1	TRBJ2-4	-	CSVVEVAKNIQYF	TGCAGCGTTGTGGAGGTAGCCAAAAACATTCAGTACTTC
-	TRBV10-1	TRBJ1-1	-	CASSVSGGSTEAFF	TGCGCCAGCAGTGTCTCCGGGGGAAGCACTGAAGCTTTCTTT
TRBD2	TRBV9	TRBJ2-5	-	CASSSPGLAGGGETQYF	TGTGCCAGCAGCTCTCCGGGACTAGCGGGAGGGGGGGAGACCCAGTACTTC
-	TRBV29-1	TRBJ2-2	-	CSAPQTGGGELFF	TGCAGCGCACCTCAGACCGGAGGCGGGGAGCTGTTTTTT
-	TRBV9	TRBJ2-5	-	CASSDYSTQETQYF	TGTGCCAGCAGCGATTACAGCACGCAAGAGACCCAGTACTTC
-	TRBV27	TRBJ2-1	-	CASSWAVYNEQFF	TGTGCCAGCAGTTGGGCAGTGTACAATGAGCAGTTCTTC
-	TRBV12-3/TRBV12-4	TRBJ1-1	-	CASSPGLNTEAFF	TGTGCCAGCAGTCCGGGATTAAACACTGAAGCTTTCTTT
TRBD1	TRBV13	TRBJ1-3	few	CASSLGGTGGFSGNTIYF	TGTGCCAGCAGCTTAGGGGGGACAGGGGGATTCTCTGGAAACACCATATATTTT
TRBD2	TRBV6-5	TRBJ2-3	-	CASTLAGGITDTQYF	TGTGCCAGCACCCTAGCGGGGGGCATCACAGATACGCAGTATTTT
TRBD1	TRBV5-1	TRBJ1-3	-	CASRDRGDGNTIYF	TGCGCCAGCAGAGACAGGGGAGACGGAAACACCATATATTTT
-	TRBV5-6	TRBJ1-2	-	CASSPYDRSEGYTF	TGTGCCAGCAGCCCGTACGACAGGTCAGAGGGCTACACCTTC
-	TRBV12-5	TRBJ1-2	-	CASGSTPTGLLHSANYGYTF	TGTGCTAGTGGTTCAACCCCTACGGGACTCCTACACTCAGCTAACTATGGCTACACCTTC
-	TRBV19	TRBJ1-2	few	CASTPISSRDIRYGYTF	TGTGCCAGTACCCCGATATCGTCCCGGGACATACGCTATGGCTACACCTTC
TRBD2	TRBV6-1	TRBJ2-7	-	CASSEDTAGGSYEQYF	TGTGCCAGCAGTGAAGATACAGCGGGGGGGTCCTACGAGCAGTACTTC
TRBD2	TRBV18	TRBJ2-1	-	CASSPRLAGGPRGNEQFF	TGTGCCAGCTCACCGCGACTAGCGGGAGGGCCGAGGGGCAATGAGCAGTTCTTC
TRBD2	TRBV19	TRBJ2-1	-	CASSIPTSGRAGIHTDEQFF	TGTGCCAGTAGTATACCGACTAGCGGGAGGGCCGGGATACATACCGATGAGCAGTTCTTC